One T cell receptor (beta chain) is described in this entry. The V end was cut by 6 bases, the J end by 7 bases, with 19 bases between. Germline values: CDR1 MNHEY, CDR2 SMNVEV (reference sequence). The length of the CDR3 is 15 residues. Some clones are missing from TCRdb's copy, which holds only in-frame ones; the method was immunoSEQ multiplex PCR. Of about 49,000 clones in the sample, 65% to 90% are singletons; the top ten hold around 20%. The record originates from a study of blood T cell repertoires in COVID-19. Turning to the study itself: T cells, B-cell-depleted T cells, or PBMCs provided the cDNA or gDNA that served as material.

This sequence joins TRBV27 and TRBJ2-1; tentatively, D is TRBD1 (5 bases). The TCR sequence derives from an elderly woman with COVID-19, enrolled during active disease. Sequencing used peripheral blood. CDR3 region: CASRMETQGQNEQFF. The DNA of the CDR3 is TGTGCCAGCAGAATGGAGACTCAGGGCCAAAATGAGCAGTTCTTC.